What follows is one T cell receptor beta chain and its context. This sample is part of a study of regulatory T cells in long-lasting Graves disease. The CDR3 length is 14 residues. Germline V gene sequence: CDR1 MNHEY, CDR2 SMNVEV (reference sequence). Between the trimmed V and J ends, which lost 8 bases and 8 bases, there was a span of 18 bases. Arm-PCR of CDR3 regions and iRepertoire HTBI primers were used to build TCR beta libraries. TCRdb analysed the multiplex PCR reads with MiXCR anew, one entry per CDR3 protein. The sample contains 400,000 or so distinct CDR3 sequences, around 20% of which appear only once. The time point was: persistent/refractory GD, antithyroid drugs over 5 years with positive TRAb. PBMC-extracted RNA yielded the TCR library. American Thyroid Association guidelines defined how Graves' disease was diagnosed. The EDTA tubes were filled with 8 to 9.5 milliliters of drawn peripheral blood.

The sequence derives from a female donor with Graves disease. V is TRBV27 and J is TRBJ1-4; D perhaps matches TRBD1 (5 bases). Specimen: peripheral blood mononuclear cells (PBMCs), collected when the disease was refractory, from a patient treated with antithyroid drugs. The CDR3 sequence is CASASGQQNEKLFF. CDR3 nucleotides: TGTGCCAGCGCCTCGGGGCAGCAGAACGAAAAACTGTTTTTT.